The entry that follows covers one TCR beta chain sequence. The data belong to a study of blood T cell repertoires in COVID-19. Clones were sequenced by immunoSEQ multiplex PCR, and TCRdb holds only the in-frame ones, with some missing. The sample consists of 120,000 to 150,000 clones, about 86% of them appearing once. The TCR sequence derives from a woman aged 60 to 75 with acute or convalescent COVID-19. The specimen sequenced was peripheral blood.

CDR3 loop: CASSFLPGGGNSPLHF. CDR3 nucleotide sequence: TGTGCCAGCAGCTTCCTCCCTGGGGGCGGTAATTCACCCCTCCACTTT. V and J are TRBV11-2 and TRBJ1-6, with TRBD1 as a possible D gene (6 bases). The CDR3 runs 16 residues. V was shortened by 3 bases and J by 6 bases, with 15 bases between the two germline ends. Germline V lookup: CDR1 SGHAT, CDR2 FQNNGV.